Listed below are T cell receptor beta chains from one sample, sequenced in a study of T cell clusters in autoimmune cytopenias. TCRdb derives one entry per CDR3 protein from the multiplex PCR reads, leaving out DNA. This sample's table has roughly 4,000 distinct CDR3 sequences. The sample was also reused in another study, on T cell repertoires in aging, cancer and after chemotherapy.

The specimen was peripheral blood. These receptors were obtained from a human donor in good health. CDR3s include the opening cysteine and the closing phenylalanine or tryptophan. Fields, in order: clone size, V gene, J gene, CDR3 protein. Only some rows state a clone size, as once, few, many or a class for expanded clones.

-	TRBV7-2	TRBJ2-5	CASSAGTVLQETQYF
medium-sized	TRBV6-6	TRBJ1-6	CASSYRGQDSPLHF
medium-sized	TRBV6-5	TRBJ1-2	CASSSQISGYTF
medium-sized	TRBV10-3	TRBJ2-3	CAISESGLAGGRDTQYF
-	TRBV18	TRBJ1-1	CASSPLFMNTEAFF
-	TRBV5-1	TRBJ1-2	CASSFVLTVRPNYGYTF
medium-sized	TRBV7-6	TRBJ2-3	CASSFSGGEDTQYF
-	TRBV2	TRBJ1-2	CASSELGNYGYTF
-	TRBV5-1	TRBJ2-1	CASSPPGTSGDNEQFF
-	TRBV4-1	TRBJ2-3	CASSGTGITDTQYF
-	TRBV6-4	TRBJ2-3	CASSDSHIRSADTQYF
-	TRBV7-2	TRBJ2-1	CASSLQVGEQFF
-	TRBV20-1	TRBJ2-7	CSARSRGFPYEQYF
-	TRBV20-1	TRBJ2-5	CSAASGGKTQYF
medium-sized	TRBV18	TRBJ1-3	CASSPRTDYSGNTIYF
-	TRBV7-9	TRBJ2-5	CASSHNSGGAGETQYF
-	TRBV11-2	TRBJ1-3	CASSRGRGNTIYF
-	TRBV6-5	TRBJ1-5	CASSYPPGQFSNQPQHF
medium-sized	TRBV19	TRBJ1-2	CASSMGTDSYYGYTF
medium-sized	TRBV6-1	TRBJ1-2	CASSEAPVTAYGYTF
medium-sized	TRBV6-1	TRBJ1-1	CASTRDRVWGTEAFF
medium-sized	TRBV19	TRBJ2-1	CATKRGLYNEQFF
-	TRBV12-3/TRBV12-4	TRBJ2-7	CASSPGLVSYEQYF
medium-sized	TRBV7-6	TRBJ2-2	CASSFRLAGPNTGELFF
-	TRBV5-1	TRBJ2-1	CASSLASGALNEQFF
-	TRBV11-1	TRBJ2-3	CASSLLRGGTDTQYF
medium-sized	TRBV30	TRBJ2-1	CAWSVQGWNEQFF
-	TRBV7-9	TRBJ2-5	CASSLDFGGGQRETQYF
medium-sized	TRBV5-6	TRBJ2-1	CASSLSAGWYDEQFF
-	TRBV5-1	TRBJ2-4	CASSSGQLAKNIQYF
-	TRBV30	TRBJ2-3	CAWSLRVAGLTDTQYF
medium-sized	TRBV10-3	TRBJ2-7	CAISEEGLAGQELSYEQYF
medium-sized	TRBV5-4	TRBJ1-3	CASSGDGNTIYF
-	TRBV5-1	TRBJ1-2	CASSQGQGAQGYTF
medium-sized	TRBV19	TRBJ2-2	CASSIDRVGGELFF
medium-sized	TRBV12-3/TRBV12-4	TRBJ2-1	CASSFGLAYNEQFF
-	TRBV6-5	TRBJ2-7	CASTPPGRPRYEQYF
-	TRBV20-1	TRBJ1-3	CSATNTGVGNTIYF
medium-sized	TRBV18	TRBJ2-4	CASSPGRGLAKNIQYF
medium-sized	TRBV7-2	TRBJ2-3	CASSSAGRGTDTQYF
medium-sized	TRBV27	TRBJ2-2	CASSSPRGRFANTGELFF
-	TRBV19	TRBJ1-2	CASSIEIDGQDYGYTF
-	TRBV6-4	TRBJ1-1	CASSNTGYTEAFF
-	TRBV7-9	TRBJ2-1	CASSKQGGYNEQFF
medium-sized	TRBV19	TRBJ1-2	CASSLQSSGYGYTF